This T cell receptor (beta chain) was retrieved from a study of vaccination and CD4 T cells after COVID-19. Looking at the study overall: Post-vaccine sample collection happened at a median of about 10 weeks after dose two, ranging 14 to 241. Findings and caveats of the study: For convalescent patients, a median about 90% of reactive clones surfaced exclusively after vaccination. Counts of SARS-CoV-2-reactive clonotypes had a median that went from around 21 to 38, a nonsignificant change.

Treatment given: 10-day PBMC culture with coronavirus spike peptide pools or control peptides (ViraFEST assay). The cultures had half their medium swapped for fresh IL-2 medium on days 3 and 7. In the case of this clonotype: Its antigen is currently unknown.

With the Oncomine TCR Beta short-read assay, DNA from cultured CD4+ T cells was sequenced. TCRdb itself ran the PCR reads through MiXCR, one entry per CDR3 protein. The top ten clones hold roughly 4.8% of a sample with fewer than 20,000 distinct CDR3 sequences, around 70% of them seen once. The TCR originated in a human donor who had recovered from COVID-19. Sequenced material: CD4+ T cells from blood, cultured in vitro.

CDR3 bases: TGTGCCAGCAGCAAAGAAGCTCGGCCAGATACGCAGTATTTT. It codes for CASSKEARPDTQYF. The chain links TRBV21-1 to TRBJ2-3. TRBV21-1 counts as a pseudogene. The CDR3 totals 14 residues.